This T cell receptor beta chain was captured by sequencing in a study of cytomegalovirus exposure and HLA in healthy donors. Regarding this clone: At one of its ends the junction is not consistent with the germline gene, which may arise from a read error.

The CDR3 sequence is 12 residues long. Germline values: CDR1 SQVTM, CDR2 ANQGSEA. The PCR ran on 60 Vbeta and 13 Jbeta primers. TCRdb keeps only in-frame clones here, not all; method: immunoSEQ multiplex PCR. The data contain fewer than 350,000 clones, roughly 90% of them singletons. Sequenced sample: PBMCs. The chain has TRBV29-1 and TRBJ1-1, with 8 bases lining up with TRBD1. The TCR comes from a woman aged 18-29 years in good health and CMV-seronegative. The CDR3 reads CSVEDLRDRRKF. CDR3 nucleotide sequence: TGCAGCGTTGAAGATCTCCGGGACAGGAGGAAATTT.